These T cell receptor beta chains were read from a single sample in a study of blood T cell repertoires in COVID-19. Sequenced by immunoSEQ multiplex PCR; TCRdb stores in-frame clones only, minus some. The sample has roughly 53,000 clones, about nine tenths seen once. Source material: peripheral blood. These receptors were obtained from a woman aged 35 to 49 with active COVID-19. CDR3s include the opening cysteine and the closing phenylalanine or tryptophan. Fields, in order: CDR3 DNA, CDR3 protein, clone size, J gene, D gene, V gene. A D gene is named only where the DNA matches it firmly. Clone size appears in some rows only: once, few, many, or a class for an expanded clone.

cdr3_nt: TGTGCCAGCAGCCCAGACAGGGAAAACTATGGCTACACCTTC
cdr3_aa: CASSPDRENYGYTF
clone_size: -
j_call: TRBJ1-2
d_call: TRBD1
v_call: TRBV7-2

cdr3_nt: TGTGCCAGCAGCATTGCACTTGCGGGGGCCTCTGATACGCAGTATTTT
cdr3_aa: CASSIALAGASDTQYF
clone_size: -
j_call: TRBJ2-3
d_call: -
v_call: TRBV11-2

cdr3_nt: TGCAGTGCTATTGACGGGACAGGGACTTACGAGCAGTACTTC
cdr3_aa: CSAIDGTGTYEQYF
clone_size: -
j_call: TRBJ2-7
d_call: TRBD1
v_call: TRBV20-1

cdr3_nt: TGTGCCAGCAGTGGAGCGGGGGGAGATGGCACAGATACGCAGTATTTT
cdr3_aa: CASSGAGGDGTDTQYF
clone_size: -
j_call: TRBJ2-3
d_call: TRBD2
v_call: TRBV6-4

cdr3_nt: TGTGCCAGCAGCTGGACAGGGGGAAACACTGAAGCTTTCTTT
cdr3_aa: CASSWTGGNTEAFF
clone_size: -
j_call: TRBJ1-1
d_call: TRBD1
v_call: TRBV5-6

cdr3_nt: TGTGCCAGCACGGGGGTAGGCGGGCCGACCTTGAACACTGAAGCTTTCTTT
cdr3_aa: CASTGVGGPTLNTEAFF
clone_size: -
j_call: TRBJ1-1
d_call: -
v_call: TRBV5-5

cdr3_nt: TGTGCCAGCAGCTTAAGCCGGGGTGCTAACTATGGCTACACCTTC
cdr3_aa: CASSLSRGANYGYTF
clone_size: -
j_call: TRBJ1-2
d_call: -
v_call: TRBV11-2

cdr3_nt: TGTGCCAGCAGCGCCGTCGGACTAGCGGGTTACAATGAGCAGTTCTTC
cdr3_aa: CASSAVGLAGYNEQFF
clone_size: -
j_call: TRBJ2-1
d_call: TRBD2
v_call: TRBV9

cdr3_nt: TGCGCCAGCAGCGTCCCTGCCGGGACAGGGTCTGTTGAGCAGTACTTC
cdr3_aa: CASSVPAGTGSVEQYF
clone_size: -
j_call: TRBJ2-7
d_call: TRBD1
v_call: TRBV5-1

cdr3_nt: TGTGCCAGCAGCTTATCTCAGGGATCAGAGACCCAGTACTTC
cdr3_aa: CASSLSQGSETQYF
clone_size: -
j_call: TRBJ2-5
d_call: -
v_call: TRBV7-2

cdr3_nt: TGTGCCAGCAGCCAAGATCGAGGTCAGCCCCAGCATTTT
cdr3_aa: CASSQDRGQPQHF
clone_size: -
j_call: TRBJ1-5
d_call: -
v_call: TRBV4-2

cdr3_nt: TGTGCCAGCACCGCGACAGTTAGCAATCAGCCCCAGCATTTT
cdr3_aa: CASTATVSNQPQHF
clone_size: few
j_call: TRBJ1-5
d_call: -
v_call: TRBV2

cdr3_nt: TGTGCCAGCAGCCCTCGCGGGAGGGACTCGAACACTGAAGCTTTCTTT
cdr3_aa: CASSPRGRDSNTEAFF
clone_size: once
j_call: TRBJ1-1
d_call: -
v_call: TRBV3-1/TRBV3-2

cdr3_nt: TGTGCCAGCTCAATTGACAGGGTTGCTGAAGCTTTCTTT
cdr3_aa: CASSIDRVAEAFF
clone_size: -
j_call: TRBJ1-1
d_call: TRBD1
v_call: TRBV18

cdr3_nt: TGCGCCAGCAGCCAAGATCGCTCGGGGGGATGGGTGGAGACCCAGTACTTC
cdr3_aa: CASSQDRSGGWVETQYF
clone_size: -
j_call: TRBJ2-5
d_call: TRBD2
v_call: TRBV4-1

cdr3_nt: TGTGCCAGCAGTTTCCCATCGGGACACGGGAACTATGGCTACACCTTC
cdr3_aa: CASSFPSGHGNYGYTF
clone_size: once
j_call: TRBJ1-2
d_call: -
v_call: TRBV28

cdr3_nt: TGTGCCAGCGCTTCTAGCGGGGGACCCTACGAGCAGTACTTC
cdr3_aa: CASASSGGPYEQYF
clone_size: -
j_call: TRBJ2-7
d_call: TRBD2
v_call: TRBV2

cdr3_nt: TGTGCCAGCAGTGACCGGGACAGGGGAAATCAGCCCCAGCATTTT
cdr3_aa: CASSDRDRGNQPQHF
clone_size: once
j_call: TRBJ1-5
d_call: TRBD1
v_call: TRBV6-1

cdr3_nt: TGTGCCAGTAGTACTGACAGGGACCCACAAGAGACCCAGTACTTC
cdr3_aa: CASSTDRDPQETQYF
clone_size: few
j_call: TRBJ2-5
d_call: TRBD1
v_call: TRBV19

cdr3_nt: TGTGCCAGCAGCTCCGGGAGGGTTGGCGAGCAGTACTTC
cdr3_aa: CASSSGRVGEQYF
clone_size: -
j_call: TRBJ2-7
d_call: TRBD2
v_call: TRBV11-3

cdr3_nt: TGCGCCAGCAGCTTGGCCCAGGGGGGCCACGAGCAGTACTTC
cdr3_aa: CASSLAQGGHEQYF
clone_size: -
j_call: TRBJ2-7
d_call: -
v_call: TRBV5-1

cdr3_nt: TGCGCCAGCAGCGCCGACAGGGAACAGCCCCAGCATTTT
cdr3_aa: CASSADREQPQHF
clone_size: few
j_call: TRBJ1-5
d_call: TRBD1
v_call: TRBV5-1

cdr3_nt: TGCGCCAGCAGCCTCCAGGGGAGTGATTCACCCCTCCACTTT
cdr3_aa: CASSLQGSDSPLHF
clone_size: -
j_call: TRBJ1-6
d_call: -
v_call: TRBV4-3

cdr3_nt: TGTGCCAGCAGTCAGGGCGGTGAGCAGTTCTTC
cdr3_aa: CASSQGGEQFF
clone_size: -
j_call: TRBJ2-1
d_call: -
v_call: TRBV6-2/TRBV6-3

cdr3_nt: TGTGCCAGCAGTTACGGGACACATAACTATGGCTACACCTTC
cdr3_aa: CASSYGTHNYGYTF
clone_size: -
j_call: TRBJ1-2
d_call: -
v_call: TRBV6-6

cdr3_nt: TGCGCCAGCAGCTTGGAGGTTCTAGGGGCGAGAGGGGAGCTGTTTTTT
cdr3_aa: CASSLEVLGARGELFF
clone_size: -
j_call: TRBJ2-2
d_call: -
v_call: TRBV5-1

cdr3_nt: TGTGCCACCCAATTCCGGGACAGGGGTAAAGAGACCCAGTACTTC
cdr3_aa: CATQFRDRGKETQYF
clone_size: -
j_call: TRBJ2-5
d_call: TRBD1
v_call: TRBV10-3

cdr3_nt: TGTGCCAGCAGCCAAAGAGCGGGGGGGACAACCGGTCGGACAGATACGCAGTATTTT
cdr3_aa: CASSQRAGGTTGRTDTQYF
clone_size: -
j_call: TRBJ2-3
d_call: TRBD2
v_call: TRBV3-1/TRBV3-2

cdr3_nt: TGTGCCAGCAGCCCCCGTTTGACCGGGGAGCTGTTTTTT
cdr3_aa: CASSPRLTGELFF
clone_size: -
j_call: TRBJ2-2
d_call: -
v_call: TRBV7-6

cdr3_nt: TGTGCCAGCAGCCAAGGCGGTGAAATGAACACTGAAGCTTTCTTT
cdr3_aa: CASSQGGEMNTEAFF
clone_size: -
j_call: TRBJ1-1
d_call: -
v_call: TRBV3-1/TRBV3-2

cdr3_nt: TGCGCCAGCAGCCGACAGGGGATCGTCTCCGGGGAGCTGTTTTTT
cdr3_aa: CASSRQGIVSGELFF
clone_size: -
j_call: TRBJ2-2
d_call: TRBD1
v_call: TRBV5-1

cdr3_nt: TGTGCCAGCAGCAATACGAGTCTCGAGTACGAGCAGTACTTC
cdr3_aa: CASSNTSLEYEQYF
clone_size: -
j_call: TRBJ2-7
d_call: -
v_call: TRBV21-1

cdr3_nt: TGCGCCAGCAGCTTGGAAGGGACTAGATCTACAGATGAGCAGTTCTTC
cdr3_aa: CASSLEGTRSTDEQFF
clone_size: -
j_call: TRBJ2-1
d_call: TRBD2
v_call: TRBV5-1

cdr3_nt: TGTGCCAGCAGTACCGGGACAGGGCAGTACGAGCAGTACTTC
cdr3_aa: CASSTGTGQYEQYF
clone_size: -
j_call: TRBJ2-7
d_call: TRBD1
v_call: TRBV6-5

cdr3_nt: TGCGCCAGCAGCCCCCCGGGTCTGGGTATTACTGAAGCTTTCTTT
cdr3_aa: CASSPPGLGITEAFF
clone_size: -
j_call: TRBJ1-1
d_call: -
v_call: TRBV5-1

cdr3_nt: TGCGCCAGCAGTGGCCGGGGGGTAATCTATGGCTACACCTTC
cdr3_aa: CASSGRGVIYGYTF
clone_size: -
j_call: TRBJ1-2
d_call: -
v_call: TRBV23-1

cdr3_nt: TGTGCCAGCTCCCCGGGAAGGGACTACGAGCAGTACTTC
cdr3_aa: CASSPGRDYEQYF
clone_size: -
j_call: TRBJ2-7
d_call: -
v_call: TRBV18

cdr3_nt: TGTGCCAGCAGCTCCCGGGACAGGGGGCGAATCACTGAAGCTGAAGCTTTCTTT
cdr3_aa: CASSSRDRGRITEAEAFF
clone_size: -
j_call: TRBJ1-1
d_call: TRBD1
v_call: TRBV7-8

cdr3_nt: TGTGCCAGTACCCAAGCAGCAGGGCCAGGAAACACCATATATTTT
cdr3_aa: CASTQAAGPGNTIYF
clone_size: -
j_call: TRBJ1-3
d_call: -
v_call: TRBV19

cdr3_nt: TGTGCCAGATCTGCAGGGCCTGGAAACACCATATATTTT
cdr3_aa: CARSAGPGNTIYF
clone_size: -
j_call: TRBJ1-3
d_call: -
v_call: TRBV19

cdr3_nt: TGTGCCAGCACAGGGACAGGGAACACTGAAGCTTTCTTT
cdr3_aa: CASTGTGNTEAFF
clone_size: -
j_call: TRBJ1-1
d_call: TRBD1
v_call: TRBV6-5

cdr3_nt: TGTGCCAGCAGCTTGTTTGGAGGACAGCTAGATGGCTACACCTTC
cdr3_aa: CASSLFGGQLDGYTF
clone_size: -
j_call: TRBJ1-2
d_call: -
v_call: TRBV5-6

cdr3_nt: TGTGCCAGCAGTTACTTGGCAGGGCGGAATTCACCCCTCCACTTT
cdr3_aa: CASSYLAGRNSPLHF
clone_size: -
j_call: TRBJ1-6
d_call: -
v_call: TRBV6-2/TRBV6-3

cdr3_nt: TGTGCCAGCAGTTCCGGGACAGGCGGGTCAGATACGCAGTATTTT
cdr3_aa: CASSSGTGGSDTQYF
clone_size: -
j_call: TRBJ2-3
d_call: TRBD1
v_call: TRBV7-3

cdr3_nt: TGTGCCAGCAGTGAATTTGGGGACGCTCTGGGGACACTCTACGAGCAGTACTTC
cdr3_aa: CASSEFGDALGTLYEQYF
clone_size: -
j_call: TRBJ2-7
d_call: -
v_call: TRBV2

cdr3_nt: TGTGCCAGCAGCCCTCATCTCGGGGGTTCCTCCTCCTACGAGCAGTACTTC
cdr3_aa: CASSPHLGGSSSYEQYF
clone_size: -
j_call: TRBJ2-7
d_call: -
v_call: TRBV9

cdr3_nt: TGTGCCTCCGGACAGGGGACGTCCTACGAGCAGTACTTC
cdr3_aa: CASGQGTSYEQYF
clone_size: -
j_call: TRBJ2-7
d_call: TRBD1
v_call: TRBV30

cdr3_nt: TGTGCCAGCAGGAGCCGGGCGGGGGCGGAGCAGTTCTTC
cdr3_aa: CASRSRAGAEQFF
clone_size: -
j_call: TRBJ2-1
d_call: -
v_call: TRBV7-2

cdr3_nt: TGTGCCAGCAGCCCGACTAGCGGGGGGAGATCCTACGAGCAGTACTTC
cdr3_aa: CASSPTSGGRSYEQYF
clone_size: -
j_call: TRBJ2-7
d_call: TRBD2
v_call: TRBV3-1/TRBV3-2

cdr3_nt: TGTGCCAGCAGCAATGCAGGCGGGGACCATAATGAAAAACTGTTTTTT
cdr3_aa: CASSNAGGDHNEKLFF
clone_size: -
j_call: TRBJ1-4
d_call: -
v_call: TRBV21-1

cdr3_nt: TGTGCTAGTGGACTACAGGGGATTCAGGGCACCGGGGAGCTGTTTTTT
cdr3_aa: CASGLQGIQGTGELFF
clone_size: -
j_call: TRBJ2-2
d_call: TRBD1
v_call: TRBV12-5

cdr3_nt: TGTGCCAGCAGCCACCTGGAGGAGGAGCAGTACTTC
cdr3_aa: CASSHLEEEQYF
clone_size: -
j_call: TRBJ2-7
d_call: -
v_call: TRBV5-6

cdr3_nt: TGTGCCAGTAAGGGACAGGCCAAAAACATTCAGTACTTC
cdr3_aa: CASKGQAKNIQYF
clone_size: -
j_call: TRBJ2-4
d_call: TRBD1
v_call: TRBV19

cdr3_nt: TGTGCCAGCAGCTTGGAGGGGAGGGCATATGGCTACACCTTC
cdr3_aa: CASSLEGRAYGYTF
clone_size: -
j_call: TRBJ1-2
d_call: -
v_call: TRBV5-6

cdr3_nt: TGTGCCAGCAGCGTGGGACTAGCGGGGGGGCGATTGGAGGAGACCCAGTACTTC
cdr3_aa: CASSVGLAGGRLEETQYF
clone_size: -
j_call: TRBJ2-5
d_call: TRBD2
v_call: TRBV9

cdr3_nt: TGTGCCAGCAGTGGCGGGACAGGGGAGATTCAGCCCCAGCATTTT
cdr3_aa: CASSGGTGEIQPQHF
clone_size: -
j_call: TRBJ1-5
d_call: TRBD1
v_call: TRBV6-2/TRBV6-3

cdr3_nt: TGTGCCAGCAGCGTAGACACGGGTTCACCCCTCCACTTT
cdr3_aa: CASSVDTGSPLHF
clone_size: -
j_call: TRBJ1-6
d_call: -
v_call: TRBV9